The TCR beta chain described here comes from a study of T cell changes during pregnancy in multiple sclerosis. This table comes from immunoSEQ multiplex PCR, and its TCRdb copy is limited to in-frame clones, with some not included. The repertoire includes about 57,000 clones, approximately 89% of them detected once, and 3.5% to 4.5% sits in the top ten. The J segment lost 3 bases and the V segment lost 4 bases, leaving 3 bases of the junction unmatched. Germline-derived CDR1 and CDR2 are SGHDT and YYEEEE. CDR3 size: 13 residues. The clonotype originates from a female donor in good health, enrolled as a control in a pregnancy study. V gene TRBV5-6 combines with J gene TRBJ1-1, with 7 bases that match TRBD1. The sample in question was peripheral blood, obtained after pregnancy. For the CDR3, the DNA is TGTGCCAGCAGCCCAGGGACAGACACTGAAGCTTTCTTT. Encoded protein: CASSPGTDTEAFF.